The 17 T cell receptor beta chains given below trace back to one sample, sequenced in a study of OX40 agonist ivuxolimab in advanced cancers. Measured with immunoSEQ multiplex PCR; TCRdb has only the in-frame clones, and not every one. Of around 99,000 clones listed, about 91% were seen once; the top ten hold approximately 1.1%. The sequenced sample was CD4+ or CD8+ T cells sorted from blood, obtained in a trial of the OX40 agonist ivuxolimab. The receptors originated from an adult with an advanced solid tumor such as melanoma, head and neck, liver or kidney cancer.

The J gene is TRBJ2-3, the V gene TRBV9; 9 bases line up with TRBD1. In germline, CDR1 is SGDLS, CDR2 YYNGEE. The ends lost 4 bases at V and 4 bases at J; junction bases unmatched: 7. The CDR3 is 15 amino acids. CDR3 coding DNA: TGTGCCAGCAGCCCCCGACAGGGGGGCCCAGATACGCAGTATTTT. It is translated as CASSPRQGGPDTQYF.

About this clone: At the DNA level, this CDR3 is encoded by other sequences in the same sample as well. The rearrangement uses TRBV11-3 and TRBJ2-1; 15 bases are a match to TRBD2. From germline, CDR1 is SGHNT and CDR2 YENEEA. The CDR3 extends over 14 amino acids. V was pared by 4 bases and J by 9 bases, with 1 base of the junction left unmatched. DNA for the CDR3: TGTGCCAGCAGCTCGGGACTAGCGGGAGGTGAGCAGTTCTTC. The encoded protein is CASSSGLAGGEQFF.

This chain uses TRBV5-4 with TRBJ2-6; tentative D call: TRBD1 (6 bases). Germline CDR1 reads SGHNT; CDR2 reads YYREEE (reference sequence). The CDR3 is made up of 15 amino acids. Trimming pared 2 bases from V and 2 bases from J, leaving 8 bases between. CDR3: CASSLQGAGANVLTF. For the CDR3, the DNA is TGTGCCAGCAGCTTACAGGGTGCTGGGGCCAACGTCCTGACTTTC.

The chain is built from TRBV28 and TRBJ2-7; TRBD1 or TRBD2 may be the D gene (5 bases each). With 2 bases removed from V and 4 bases from J, the gap between germline ends came to 12 bases. The CDR3 totals 14 residues. From germline, CDR1 is MDHEN and CDR2 SYDVKM. The CDR3 is CASSLAGRAYEQYF. DNA of the CDR3: TGTGCCAGCAGTTTAGCGGGCAGGGCTTACGAGCAGTACTTC. The full variable domain, rest sourced from reference TRBV28 and TRBJ2-7, is DVKVTQSSRYLVKRTGEKVFLECVQDMDHENMFWYRQDPGLGLRLIYFSYDVKMKEKGDIPEGYSVSREKKERFSLILESASTNQTSMYLCASSLAGRAYEQYFGPGTRLTVT.

The chain uses TRBV7-3 and TRBJ2-7, with D possibly being TRBD1 or TRBD2 (5 bases each). With 5 bases removed from V and 5 bases from J, the gap between germline ends came to 19 bases. Germline V gene lookup returns CDR1 SGHTA and CDR2 FQGTGA. The CDR3 totals 15 residues. The CDR3 sequence: CASSPRGTAIDEQYF. The CDR3 coding sequence is TGTGCCAGCAGCCCCCGAGGGACCGCTATCGACGAGCAGTACTTC.

The genes are TRBV10-3 and TRBJ2-6, with D possibly called TRBD1 or TRBD2 (5 bases each). CDR3 length equals 17 residues. Deletions cut 2 bases from V and 0 bases from J, with 11 bases between. Germline V gene lookup returns CDR1 ENHRY and CDR2 SYGVKD. The CDR3 DNA reads TGTGCCATCAGTGAGGGGGGACGTCGCTCTGGGGCCAACGTCCTGACTTTC. Protein sequence: CAISEGGRRSGANVLTF.

In this sample, this clone turned up a few times. V and J are TRBV5-1 and TRBJ1-5; TRBD1 might be the D (5 bases). Germline V CDR1 and CDR2: SGHRS, YFSETQ. This CDR3 spans 17 amino acids. Trimming cost V 0 bases and J 2 bases, with 15 bases left between them. CDR3 region: CASSLAPLGEGNQPQHF. In nucleotides, the CDR3 is TGCGCCAGCAGCTTGGCCCCACTAGGGGAGGGCAATCAGCCCCAGCATTTT.

The chain uses TRBV5-1 and TRBJ1-2, with D hard to call. CDR3 length: 13 amino acids. Looked up from germline, CDR1 is SGHRS and CDR2 is YFSETQ. The V end lost 4 bases, the J end lost 5 bases, and 12 bases lay between the germline ends. CDR3 sequence reads: CASSIAGSYGYTF. As DNA, the CDR3 is TGCGCCAGCAGCATTGCGGGCTCATATGGCTACACCTTC.

This chain uses TRBV6-5 with TRBJ1-5; no reliable D call. V lost 0 bases, J lost 2 bases, and 8 bases lay in between. Germline V gene data show CDR1 as MNHEY and CDR2 as SVGAGI. The CDR3 totals 15 residues. The CDR3 protein is CASSYSRGGNQPQHF. For the CDR3, the DNA is TGTGCCAGCAGTTACTCCCGCGGGGGCAATCAGCCCCAGCATTTT.

The chain recombines TRBV5-5 with TRBJ1-4; 7 nucleotides align to TRBD1. CDR1 is SGHKS, CDR2 YYEKEE, per germline (reference sequence). CDR3 size: 19 residues. J gave up 4 bases and V 3 bases, and 18 bases lay outside the gene matches. As DNA, the CDR3 is TGTGCCAGCAGCTCCGGCTTACAGGGGAGGGGGACTTTTAATGAAAAACTGTTTTTT. Protein: CASSSGLQGRGTFNEKLFF. Full variable domain (outside the CDR3, taken from reference TRBV5-5 and TRBJ1-4): DAGVTQSPTHLIKTRGQQVTLRCSPISGHKSVSWYQQVLGQGPQFIFQYYEKEERGRGNFPDRFSARQFPNYSSELNVNALLLGDSALYLCASSSGLQGRGTFNEKLFFGSGTQLSVL.

The rearrangement links TRBV10-3 to TRBJ2-1, with TRBD2 as a possible D gene (5 bases). The CDR3 consists of 13 residues. Germline assignment: CDR1 ENHRY and CDR2 SYGVKD. Trimming removed 1 base at V and 7 bases at J, with 8 bases between. CDR3 DNA sequence: TGTGCCATCAGTGAGTTGTCGGGGAATGAGCAGTTCTTC. Translated: CAISELSGNEQFF.

The chain couples TRBV6-1 to TRBJ2-1; D not certain. CDR1 is MNHNS, CDR2 SASEGT, per germline. Between the trimmed V and J ends, which lost 2 bases and 8 bases, there was a span of 7 bases. The CDR3 spans 12 residues. For the CDR3, the DNA is TGTGCCAGCAGTGAACTAATGTATGAGCAGTTCTTC. This gives the protein CASSELMYEQFF.

There are a few counts of this clone. The V call is TRBV10-3, the J call TRBJ2-1, with D possibly TRBD2 on 6 matching bases. Trimming removed 0 bases from V and 1 base from J, with 10 bases in between. The CDR3 runs 16 residues. Germline V gives CDR1 ENHRY, CDR2 SYGVKD. The CDR3 region has the DNA TGTGCCATCAGTGAGTCGCGGGGAGAGTCCTACAATGAGCAGTTCTTC. Translation: CAISESRGESYNEQFF.

The chain's CDR3 is CASWTGKETQYF. CDR3 in DNA: TGTGCCAGCTGGACAGGGAAAGAGACCCAGTACTTC. The rearrangement links TRBV28 to TRBJ2-5; the match to TRBD1 covers 8 bases. The germline gives CDR1 MDHEN, CDR2 SYDVKM. CDR3 length equals 12 residues. V shed 8 bases, J shed 3 bases, and the junction held 2 bases outside the gene matches.

The chain is built from TRBV18 and TRBJ2-2; D is possibly TRBD1 (5 bases). The length of the CDR3 is 16 residues. Germline values: CDR1 KGHSH, CDR2 LQKENI. The V and J ends lost 4 bases and 4 bases respectively, with 16 bases between them. This chain's CDR3 is CASSLLTGDLTGELFF. DNA for the CDR3: TGTGCCAGCTCACTACTTACAGGCGATCTCACCGGGGAGCTGTTTTTT.

The J gene is TRBJ2-7, the V gene TRBV11-3, with 8 bases that match TRBD2. V lost 3 bases to trimming and J lost 7 bases; unmatched junction nucleotides: 11. Germline CDR1 SGHNT, CDR2 YENEEA. The CDR3 is 15 amino acids. The CDR3 DNA reads TGTGCCAGCAGCTTCAAGGGGGGACTAGTCGGGGAGCAGTACTTC. This translates into CASSFKGGLVGEQYF.

V is TRBV4-3 and J is TRBJ1-2; D is possibly TRBD1 (5 bases). The germline V and J ends were trimmed by 5 bases and 2 bases, with 12 bases remaining between them. CDR1 and CDR2 (germline): LGHNA, YSLEER. The CDR3 is made up of 14 amino acids. CDR3 region: CASSFRDGNYGYTF. CDR3 sequence (DNA): TGCGCCAGCAGCTTCCGGGACGGCAACTATGGCTACACCTTC.